The 13 T cell receptor beta chains listed next were all sequenced from one sample in a study of CD8 T cells in Susac syndrome. It was with random hexamers that 0.5 to 1 ug RNA was reverse transcribed. TCRdb itself ran the immunoSEQ multiplex PCR reads through MiXCR, one entry per CDR3 protein. The sample carries some 260,000 distinct CDR3 sequences, approximately 84% recorded once. The sequencing sample was made of CD8+ T cells from PBMCs. The origin of the receptors is a human donor with multiple sclerosis.

This rearrangement joins TRBV28 to TRBJ2-3; no firm D call. Trimming shortened V by 3 bases and J by 0 bases, and 7 bases separated the two germline ends. CDR3 length equals 14 residues. The germline CDR1 and CDR2 sequences are MDHEN and SYDVKM. CDR3 DNA sequence: TGTGCCAGCAGTTTCCTGCGGAGCACAGATACGCAGTATTTT. It yields the protein CASSFLRSTDTQYF.

This sequence joins TRBV29-1 and TRBJ2-5; a possible D gene is TRBD1 (6 bases). The CDR3 length is 15 residues. Germline loops: CDR1 SQVTM, CDR2 ANQGSEA. The V gene lost 1 base and the J gene lost 0 bases, with 12 bases spanning the gap. CDR3 coding DNA: TGCAGCGTTGAAGGGACAGCCGTATACCAAGAGACCCAGTACTTC. Translated, it gives CSVEGTAVYQETQYF. The complete variable domain, with remaining parts taken from reference TRBV29-1 and TRBJ2-5, reads SAVISQKPSRDICQRGTSLTIQCQVDSQVTMMFWYRQQPGQSLTLIATANQGSEATYESGFVIDKFPISRPNLTFSTLTVSNMSPEDSSIYLCSVEGTAVYQETQYFGPGTRLLVL.

The chain recombines TRBV7-9 with TRBJ2-7; D gene uncertain. V was shortened by 0 bases and J by 5 bases, with 11 bases between the two germline ends. This CDR3 spans 14 amino acids. Germline V gene lookup returns CDR1 SEHNR and CDR2 FQNEAQ (reference sequence). In DNA form, the CDR3 reads TGTGCCAGCAGCTTAGCTTCTGGGTTCGACGAGCAGTACTTC. It encodes CASSLASGFDEQYF.

This clonotype was found a few times. In DNA form, the CDR3 reads TGTGCCAGCAGTGAATGGAAGGACTCTGGAAACACCATATATTTT. Protein: CASSEWKDSGNTIYF. V and J are TRBV25-1 and TRBJ1-3; D gene unclear. Germline V gives CDR1 MGHDK, CDR2 SYGVNS. Trimming left V 1 base short and J 0 bases short, with 7 bases between. The CDR3 runs 15 residues. Supplemented by reference TRBV25-1 and TRBJ1-3, the full variable domain reads EADIYQTPRYLVIGTGKKITLECSQTMGHDKMYWYQQDPGMELHLIHYSYGVNSTEKGDLSSESTVSRIRTEHFPLTLESARPSHTSQYLCASSEWKDSGNTIYFGEGSWLTVV.

The rearrangement joins TRBV16 to TRBJ2-4; D possibly corresponds to TRBD1 (5 bases). Trimming stripped 3 bases from V and 2 bases from J, with 17 bases between. In germline, CDR1 is KGHSY, CDR2 FQNENV. CDR3 size: 17 residues. The CDR3 coding sequence is TGTGCCAGCAGCCATTACGGGCAGGGATGGTCCAAAAACATTCAGTACTTC. Its translation: CASSHYGQGWSKNIQYF.

The chain joins TRBV9 to TRBJ2-2; 8 positions agree with TRBD1. Germline-derived CDR1 and CDR2 are SGDLS and YYNGEE. This CDR3 is 15 amino acids long. V was clipped by 0 bases and J by 6 bases; unmatched bases: 4. For the CDR3, the DNA is TGTGCCAGCAGCGTAGGGGGACAGGTCTCCGGGGAGCTGTTTTTT. It encodes CASSVGGQVSGELFF.

The rearrangement joins TRBV6-5 to TRBJ2-3; D is unclear. V gave up 1 base and J gave up 4 bases, with 6 bases separating them. Germline-derived CDR1 and CDR2 are MNHEY and SVGAGI. CDR3 length: 13 residues. The CDR3 nucleotides read TGTGCCAGCAGTTACTGGGATTCAGATACGCAGTATTTT. This sequence encodes CASSYWDSDTQYF.

The J gene is TRBJ2-1, the V gene TRBV12-5, with a tentative D call TRBD2 (6 bases). The CDR3 covers 15 residues. CDR1 LGHNT and CDR2 FRNRAP come from the germline V gene. V lost 1 base and J 0 bases, leaving 7 bases between the germline ends. Here the CDR3 DNA reads TGTGCTAGTGGTTTGGCGGGAGCCTCCTACAATGAGCAGTTCTTC. Amino acid sequence: CASGLAGASYNEQFF.

The chain uses TRBV15 and TRBJ2-3, with D uncertain. Per germline, CDR1 LNHNV and CDR2 YYDKDF (reference sequence). This CDR3 comprises 15 residues. Trimming took 0 bases from V and 4 from J, leaving 11 bases between them. CDR3 DNA sequence: TGTGCCACCAGCAGAGATTCTTCCCCCTCAGATACGCAGTATTTT. Amino acid sequence: CATSRDSSPSDTQYF. The variable domain in full, with the rest retrieved from reference TRBV15 and TRBJ2-3, is DAMVIQNPRYQVTQFGKPVTLSCSQTLNHNVMYWYQQKSSQAPKLLFHYYDKDFNNEADTPDNFQSRRPNTSFCFLDIRSPGLGDTAMYLCATSRDSSPSDTQYFGPGTRLTVL.

V and J are TRBV28 and TRBJ2-6; no clear D. This CDR3 has 15 residues. V lost 7 bases to trimming and J lost 4 bases, with 14 bases between them. From germline, CDR1 is MDHEN and CDR2 SYDVKM. The CDR3 is CASKPTLSGANVLTF. DNA of the CDR3: TGTGCCAGCAAGCCGACGCTGTCCGGGGCCAACGTCCTGACTTTC.

The chain combines TRBV6-1 with TRBJ2-5; D may be TRBD1 (6 bases). Between the trimmed V and J ends, which lost 9 bases and 5 bases, there was a span of 19 bases. CDR1 and CDR2 (germline): MNHNS, SASEGT. The CDR3 runs 14 residues. DNA for the CDR3: TGTGCCAGTTATCCACAGGGTACCGCGGAGACCCAGTACTTC. This encodes CASYPQGTAETQYF.

This chain joins TRBV23-1 and TRBJ2-3; 12 nucleotides match TRBD2. TRBV23-1 is classed as an ORF, of uncertain function. With V trimmed by 8 bases and J by 5 bases, 14 bases remained unmatched. This CDR3 comprises 17 residues. The CDR3 is CASHTDSSGRVRDTQYF. CDR3 DNA: TGCGCCAGCCATACCGACTCTAGCGGGAGGGTACGAGATACGCAGTATTTT.

In this sample, this clonotype turned up a few times. The rearrangement links TRBV2 to TRBJ2-7; D is possibly TRBD1 (6 bases). Germline V CDR1 and CDR2: SNHLY, FYNNEI. The V gene lost 3 bases and the J gene lost 4 bases, with 13 bases spanning the gap. CDR3 size: 14 residues. The CDR3 region is CASSDNRGGYEQYF. CDR3 DNA sequence: TGTGCCAGCAGTGACAATCGAGGGGGTTACGAGCAGTACTTC.